The subject of this entry is one TCR beta chain. Its antigen is not known. The data are from a study of STAT5B mutations in CD4+ large granular lymphocyte leukemia. Overall study: Healthy donors showed HLA-associated enrichment of the CDR3 'QG' motif. Study-wide findings and caveats: No patients shared main leukemic clonotypes, though roughly 23% appeared at low frequency elsewhere.

The survey-level immunoSEQ assay was used. Sequencing was performed with immunoSEQ multiplex PCR; in TCRdb, only in-frame clones are kept and a portion is missing. The table lists 40,000 or so clones, about 81% of them singletons. There are 13 residues in the CDR3. Germline-derived CDR1 and CDR2 are SQVTM and ANQGSEA. Germline trimming cut 4 bases from V and 0 bases from J; bases unmatched to any gene: 2. The chain uses TRBV29-1 and TRBJ1-1; 7 bases agree with TRBD1. What was sequenced was CD4+ T cells from blood buffy coats. The receptor was derived from a human donor in good health. The chain's CDR3 is CSVAGQVNTEAFF. The CDR3 DNA reads as TGCAGCGTTGCTGGACAGGTGAACACTGAAGCTTTCTTT.